Described below is a single T cell receptor (beta chain) sequence and its context. Its antigen is not yet known. Per-base quality was not reported, and no clone a single base away is much larger than it. Term cord blood came from five elective full-term cesarean deliveries at 37-41 weeks of gestation, without labor or rupture of membranes. The study left out pregnancies involving fetal demise, active maternal HSV infection or known maternal HIV infection. A FACSAria III cell sorter was used to sort live, Annexin V-negative naive CD8+ T cells (CD3+CD8+CD45RA+CCR7+). Per sample, between roughly 17,000 and 110,000 naive CD8+ T cells were obtained by sorting. Preassembled standardized sampling kits were used to collect mixed venous-arterial cord blood. Cord blood was kept at room temperature and processed within 4 hours of collection. Mononuclear cells were isolated from diluted blood by Ficoll-Paque density gradient centrifugation. Mononuclear cells were cryopreserved in 10% DMSO with roughly 90% FBS and stored long term at -150°C before sorting. After thawing, the cells were stained with Annexin V and with antibodies against CD3, CD8, CCR7 and CD45RA. The DNeasy Blood and Tissue Kit was used to extract genomic DNA from sorted cell pellets that had been snap-frozen.

CDR1 SGHTA and CDR2 FQGNSA were looked up in the germline V gene. A distance of 4 bases separates the germline ends of V and J, which lose 1 base and 0 bases respectively. The CDR3 covers 14 residues, taking in both the cysteine and the phenylalanine. Solely the CDR3 DNA is kept, with 42 bases framed from the first base. This record belongs to a study of naive CD8 T cells in extremely preterm neonates listed by TCRdb under 2017. For the study in its entirety: The study compared TCRbeta CDR3 repertoires of sorted naive CD8+ T cells across four age groups: extremely preterm neonates, term neonates, young children and adults.

TCRbeta CDR3 regions were amplified from genomic DNA by a two-step, bias-controlled multiplex PCR. Primers specific for every TRBV and TRBJ gene segment were included in the multiplex PCR. TCRbeta repertoire data were generated with the immunoSEQ Assay. In the authors' own workflow: A relative-frequency ratio and a modified nearest-neighbor algorithm were applied to filter and cluster reads so that closely related sequences were merged. IMGT annotation was followed for the assignment of V, D and J genes to CDR3 sequences. Template counts were quantified against synthetic TCR CDR3 analog sequences and normalized for PCR amplification bias. Only unique productive sequences, defined as in-frame CDR3 sequences lacking stop codons, were included in the analyses. The immunoSEQ Analyzer software was used to calculate clonality, defined as 1 minus Pielou's evenness, and iChao1 richness. Statistical testing was performed in JMP, using Student's t-test or a non-parametric test depending on Shapiro-Wilk normality results. TCRdb stores this immuneACCESS table with in-frame sequences only. Part of the clones is absent; in the studies checked, under half of the shortfall reflects unresolved V genes, and no reason is known for the rest. The V and J calls and the clone size are those of that table, but D and trimming were determined from the DNA. The sample table holds about 4,800 clones, of which roughly 97% were seen once. The top ten clones comprise 0.47% of the sample.

General study outcomes and caveats: As limitations, the authors pointed to a small sample size and variable productive template counts among preterm samples. The proportion of shared CDR3 nucleotide sequences was higher in preterm neonates (approximately 2.5%) than in term neonates (around 0.4%), young children (about 0.03%) and adults (about 0.01%). Preterm neonates had significantly lower iChao1 richness than all other age groups (p < 0.05) and an even clone distribution, indicating a less rich repertoire. Compared with the older groups, preterm CDR3s were shorter and closer to germline, carrying fewer N additions and showing less junctional trimming. Prospective longitudinal studies of preterm and term neonates were called for by the authors so that T cell development could be tracked within individuals.

This sequence originates from a newborn in good health. The sequence is built from TRBV7-2 and TRBJ2-1, with the D gene not confidently named. Specimen: naive CD8+ T cells from cord blood. The CDR3 protein: CASSLESSYNEQFF. The DNA sequence is TGTGCCAGCAGCTTAGAGAGCTCCTACAATGAGCAGTTCTTC.